This T cell receptor (beta chain) was sequenced in a study of T cell responses to AZD1222 COVID-19 vaccine. The study's findings and limits: Unmutated regions of variants are reportedly targeted by nearly half of spike-specific TCRs.

Measured with immunoSEQ multiplex PCR; TCRdb has only the in-frame clones, and not every one. The sample has some 64,000 clones; 76% are singletons. The CDR3 spans 14 residues. Germline-derived CDR1 and CDR2 are LGHDT and YNNKEL (reference sequence). Deletions cut 6 bases from V and 6 bases from J, with 17 bases between. Of note for this clone: Its antigen is as yet unknown.

The sequence came from an adult in good health. The V call is TRBV3-1 (or the pseudogene TRBV3-2), the J call TRBJ1-1; D unclear. The sequencing here drew on peripheral blood, taken on day 0 of AZD1222 vaccination. CDR3 DNA: TGTGCCAGCAGTAGGACTTCCCAGCCCTCTGAAGCTTTCTTT. It yields the protein CASSRTSQPSEAFF.